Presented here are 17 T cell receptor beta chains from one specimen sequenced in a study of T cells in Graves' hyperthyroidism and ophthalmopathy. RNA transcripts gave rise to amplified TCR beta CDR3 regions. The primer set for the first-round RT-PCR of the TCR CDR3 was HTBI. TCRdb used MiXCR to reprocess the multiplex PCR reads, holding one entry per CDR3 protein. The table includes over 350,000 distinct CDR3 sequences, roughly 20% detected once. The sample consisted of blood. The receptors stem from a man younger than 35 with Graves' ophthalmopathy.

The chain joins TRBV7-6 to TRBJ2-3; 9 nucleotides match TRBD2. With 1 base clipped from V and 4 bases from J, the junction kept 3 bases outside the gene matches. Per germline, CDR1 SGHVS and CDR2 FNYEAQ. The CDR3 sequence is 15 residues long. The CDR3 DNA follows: TGTGCCAGCAGCTTAGTGGCTAGCGGGGCAGATACGCAGTATTTT. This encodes CASSLVASGADTQYF.

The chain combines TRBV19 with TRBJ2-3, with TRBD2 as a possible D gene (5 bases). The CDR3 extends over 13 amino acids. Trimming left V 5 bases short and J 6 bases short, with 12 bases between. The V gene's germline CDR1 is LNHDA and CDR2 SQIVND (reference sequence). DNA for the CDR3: TGTGCCAGTAGTCCTCCCGGACTCGATACGCAGTATTTT. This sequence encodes CASSPPGLDTQYF.

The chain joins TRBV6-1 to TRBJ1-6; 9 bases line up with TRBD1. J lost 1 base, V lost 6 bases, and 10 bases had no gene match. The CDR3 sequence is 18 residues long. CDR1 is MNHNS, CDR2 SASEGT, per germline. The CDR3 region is CASRTGTGIGSYNSPLHF. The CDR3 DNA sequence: TGTGCCAGCAGGACCGGGACAGGGATCGGATCCTATAATTCACCCCTCCACTTT.

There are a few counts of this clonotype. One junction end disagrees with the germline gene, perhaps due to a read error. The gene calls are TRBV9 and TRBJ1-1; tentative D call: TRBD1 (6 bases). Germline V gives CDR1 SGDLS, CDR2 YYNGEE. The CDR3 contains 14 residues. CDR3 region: CASSEGDWAAEAFF. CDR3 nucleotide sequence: TGTGCCAGCAGCGAGGGGGACTGGGCCGCTGAGGCTTTCTTT.

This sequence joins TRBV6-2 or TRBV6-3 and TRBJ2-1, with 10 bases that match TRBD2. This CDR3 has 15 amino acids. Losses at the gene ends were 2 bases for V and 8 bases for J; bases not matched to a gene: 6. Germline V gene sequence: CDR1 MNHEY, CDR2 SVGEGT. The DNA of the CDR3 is TGTGCCAGCAGTTACGAGCGGGGGGGCGACTATGAGCAGTTCTTC. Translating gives CASSYERGGDYEQFF.

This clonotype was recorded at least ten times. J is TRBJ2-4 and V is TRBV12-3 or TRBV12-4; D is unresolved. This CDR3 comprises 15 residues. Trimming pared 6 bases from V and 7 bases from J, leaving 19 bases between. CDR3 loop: CASSKGGSLTNIQYF. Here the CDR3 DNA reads TGTGCCAGCAGCAAAGGCGGCAGCCTAACCAACATTCAGTACTTC.

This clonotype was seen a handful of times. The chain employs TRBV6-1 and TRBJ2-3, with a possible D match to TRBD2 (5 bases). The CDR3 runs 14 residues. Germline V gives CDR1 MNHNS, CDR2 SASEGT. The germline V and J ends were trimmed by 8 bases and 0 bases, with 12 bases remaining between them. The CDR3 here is CASRTQSSTDTQYF. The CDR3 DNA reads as TGTGCCAGCCGGACTCAATCTAGCACAGATACGCAGTATTTT.

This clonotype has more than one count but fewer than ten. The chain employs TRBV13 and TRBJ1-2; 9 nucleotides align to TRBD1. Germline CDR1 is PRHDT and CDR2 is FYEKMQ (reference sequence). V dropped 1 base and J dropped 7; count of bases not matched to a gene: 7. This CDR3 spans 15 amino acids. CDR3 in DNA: TGTGCCAGCAGCTTAGTTCGGGACAGGGCCGCTGGCTACACCTTC. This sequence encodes CASSLVRDRAAGYTF.

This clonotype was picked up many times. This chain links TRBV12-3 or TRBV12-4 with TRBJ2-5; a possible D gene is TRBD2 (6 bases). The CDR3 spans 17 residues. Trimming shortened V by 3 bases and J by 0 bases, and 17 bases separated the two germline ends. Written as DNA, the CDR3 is TGTGCCAGCAGTTTGGGTAGGAGGGGAATAAACCAAGAGACCCAGTACTTC. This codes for CASSLGRRGINQETQYF.

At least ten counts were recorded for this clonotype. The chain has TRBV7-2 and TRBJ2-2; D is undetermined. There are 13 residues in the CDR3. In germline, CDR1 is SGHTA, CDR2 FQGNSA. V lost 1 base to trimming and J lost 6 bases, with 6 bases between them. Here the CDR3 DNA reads TGTGCCAGCAGCTTAGATTGGGCCGGGGAGCTGTTTTTT. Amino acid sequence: CASSLDWAGELFF.

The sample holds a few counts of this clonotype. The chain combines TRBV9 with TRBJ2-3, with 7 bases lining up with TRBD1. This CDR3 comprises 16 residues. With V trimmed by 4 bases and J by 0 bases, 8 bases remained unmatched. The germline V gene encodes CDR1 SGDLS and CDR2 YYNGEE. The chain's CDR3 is CASSSARGKSTDTQYF. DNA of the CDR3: TGTGCCAGCAGCTCCGCCAGGGGGAAAAGCACAGATACGCAGTATTTT.

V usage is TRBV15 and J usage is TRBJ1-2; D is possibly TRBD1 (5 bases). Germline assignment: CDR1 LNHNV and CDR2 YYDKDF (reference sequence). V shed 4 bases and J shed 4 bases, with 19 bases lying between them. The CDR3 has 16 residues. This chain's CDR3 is CATSTWTRALSYGYTF. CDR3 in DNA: TGTGCCACCAGCACCTGGACACGGGCCCTATCCTATGGCTACACCTTC.

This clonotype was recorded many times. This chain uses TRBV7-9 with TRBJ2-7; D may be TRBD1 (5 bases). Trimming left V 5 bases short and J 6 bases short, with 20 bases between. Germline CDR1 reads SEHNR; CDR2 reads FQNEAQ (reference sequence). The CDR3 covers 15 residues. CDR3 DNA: TGTGCCAGCAGCCCAGGCCTGCGGCCCCAGGGCGAGCAGTACTTC. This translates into CASSPGLRPQGEQYF.

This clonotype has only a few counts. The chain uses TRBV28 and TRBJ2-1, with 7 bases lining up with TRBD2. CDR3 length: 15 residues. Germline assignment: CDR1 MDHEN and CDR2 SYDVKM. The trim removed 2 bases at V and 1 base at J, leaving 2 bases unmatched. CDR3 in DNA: TGTGCCAGCAGTTTAAGGACTAGATCCTACAATGAGCAGTTCTTC. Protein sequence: CASSLRTRSYNEQFF.

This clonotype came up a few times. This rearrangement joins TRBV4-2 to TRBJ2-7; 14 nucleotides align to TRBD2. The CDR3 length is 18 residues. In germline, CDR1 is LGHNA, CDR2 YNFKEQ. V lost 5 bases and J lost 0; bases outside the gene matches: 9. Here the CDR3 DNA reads TGTGCCAGCAGCGCTAGGACTAGCGGGGGGCCCAACTCCTACGAGCAGTACTTC. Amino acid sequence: CASSARTSGGPNSYEQYF.

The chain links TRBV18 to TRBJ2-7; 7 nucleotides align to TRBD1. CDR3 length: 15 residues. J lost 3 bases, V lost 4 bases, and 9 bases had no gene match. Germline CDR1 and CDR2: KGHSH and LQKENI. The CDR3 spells CASSLRITGDYEQYF. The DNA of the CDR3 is TGTGCCAGCTCACTACGCATTACAGGGGACTACGAGCAGTACTTC.

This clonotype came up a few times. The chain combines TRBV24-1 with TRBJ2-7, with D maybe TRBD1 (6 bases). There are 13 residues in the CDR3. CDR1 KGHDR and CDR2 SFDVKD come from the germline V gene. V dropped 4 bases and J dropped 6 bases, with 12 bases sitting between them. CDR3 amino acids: CATSEVGTPEQYF. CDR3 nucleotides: TGTGCCACCAGTGAAGTTGGGACACCCGAGCAGTACTTC.